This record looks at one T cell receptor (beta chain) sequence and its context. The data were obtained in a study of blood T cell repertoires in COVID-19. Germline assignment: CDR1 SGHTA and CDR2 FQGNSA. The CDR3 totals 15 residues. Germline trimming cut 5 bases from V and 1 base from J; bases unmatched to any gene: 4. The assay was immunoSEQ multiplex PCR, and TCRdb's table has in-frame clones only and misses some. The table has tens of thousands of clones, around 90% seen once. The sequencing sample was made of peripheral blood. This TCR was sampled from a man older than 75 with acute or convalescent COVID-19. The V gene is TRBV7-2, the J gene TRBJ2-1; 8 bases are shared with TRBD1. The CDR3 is CASSANRGSYNEQFF. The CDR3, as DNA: TGTGCCAGCAGCGCCAACAGGGGGTCCTACAATGAGCAGTTCTTC.